Each of the 26 T cell receptor beta chains below was sequenced from the same sample in a study of T cells after yellow fever vaccination. TCRdb itself ran the 5' RACE reads through MiXCR, one entry per CDR3 protein. The repertoire includes 20,000 to 30,000 distinct CDR3 sequences, 4.5% of them detected once, and roughly two fifths sits in the top ten. This specimen was PBMCs, either bulk or a sorted T-cell subset (CD4+, CD8+, memory, or dextramer-sorted; not recorded which), taken on the day of the yellow fever booster vaccination. The source is a man aged 18 to 30 who received the YFV17D yellow fever vaccine.

This clonotype was counted many times. This sequence joins TRBV20-1 and TRBJ2-3; tentatively, D is TRBD1 or TRBD2 (5 bases each). Trimming removed 6 bases from V and 4 bases from J, with 29 bases in between. Germline V gives CDR1 DFQATT, CDR2 SNEGSKA (reference sequence). The CDR3 runs 18 residues. The CDR3 region is CSARTRAAGWSSSDTQYF. CDR3 nucleotide sequence: TGCAGTGCCCGGACGAGGGCGGCAGGGTGGTCATCATCAGATACGCAGTATTTT.

This clonotype came up many times. V gene TRBV20-1 combines with J gene TRBJ2-1; D gene unclear. The CDR3 is made up of 12 amino acids. V gave up 8 bases and J gave up 10 bases, with 18 bases separating them. Germline V gene sequence: CDR1 DFQATT, CDR2 SNEGSKA (reference sequence). CDR3 residues: CSTKDPTREQFF. The CDR3 coding sequence is TGCAGTACAAAGGATCCGACGCGGGAGCAGTTCTTC.

Ten or more counts support this clonotype. This chain links TRBV18 with TRBJ2-5; 9 nucleotides match TRBD1. Germline lookup yields CDR1 KGHSH and CDR2 LQKENI. Losses at the gene ends were 4 bases for V and 3 bases for J; bases not matched to a gene: 6. This CDR3 comprises 15 residues. The CDR3 DNA follows: TGTGCCAGCTCACGTCGGACAGGGGAGGAAGAGACCCAGTACTTC. Its protein is CASSRRTGEEETQYF.

Turning to this clonotype: A much larger clone lies a single base off, so this may be a read error. V and J are TRBV7-2 and TRBJ2-5; D not certain. From germline, CDR1 is SGHTA and CDR2 FQGNSA. The ends were cut back, 5 bases at V and 2 bases at J, with 9 bases in the middle. The CDR3 spans 13 residues. The CDR3 DNA reads as TGTGCCAGCAGCCAGGCCAGACAAGAGACCCAGTACTTC. Amino acids: CASSQARQETQYF.

The table lists this clonotype with many counts. V is TRBV9 and J is TRBJ1-3; no reliable D call. CDR3 size: 15 residues. CDR1 SGDLS and CDR2 YYNGEE come from the germline V gene. With 0 bases removed from V and 2 bases from J, the gap between germline ends came to 9 bases. Here the CDR3 reads CASSVEVGAGNTIYF. CDR3 DNA sequence: TGTGCCAGCAGCGTAGAGGTCGGGGCTGGAAACACCATATATTTT.

This clonotype occurred many times. The chain is built from TRBV27 and TRBJ2-7; no clear D. Germline V gene lookup returns CDR1 MNHEY and CDR2 SMNVEV (reference sequence). The CDR3 contains 11 residues. The ends were cut back, 6 bases at V and 3 bases at J, with 6 bases in the middle. In DNA, the CDR3 is TGTGCCAGCAGGTCACACTACGAGCAGTACTTC. This gives the protein CASRSHYEQYF.

J is TRBJ2-1 and V is TRBV6-2 or TRBV6-3; 9 positions match TRBD1. CDR3 length equals 14 residues. V was pared by 4 bases and J by 6 bases, with 4 bases of the junction left unmatched. Germline V gene lookup returns CDR1 MNHEY and CDR2 SVGEGT. The CDR3 here is CASSSGTGINEQFF. DNA of the CDR3: TGTGCCAGCAGTTCCGGGACAGGGATCAATGAGCAGTTCTTC.

This clonotype rates as medium-sized. The chain employs TRBV20-1 and TRBJ2-2; TRBD2 aligns across 9 bases. Per germline, CDR1 DFQATT and CDR2 SNEGSKA (reference sequence). The ends lost 4 bases at V and 6 bases at J; junction bases unmatched: 3. The CDR3 runs 13 residues. DNA for the CDR3: TGCAGTGCTAAGCGGGGGGACCCCGGGGAGCTGTTTTTT. It encodes CSAKRGDPGELFF.

Ten or more counts support this clonotype. CDR3 amino acids: CASSAASADTQYF. Written as DNA, the CDR3 is TGTGCCAGCAGCGCGGCTAGCGCAGATACGCAGTATTTT. The chain has TRBV7-2 and TRBJ2-3; maybe TRBD2 (6 bases). The CDR3 runs to 13 residues. Trimming cost V 5 bases and J 4 bases, with 10 bases left between them. The germline V gene encodes CDR1 SGHTA and CDR2 FQGNSA.

This clonotype came up many times. This chain uses TRBV5-1 with TRBJ1-1; D is undetermined. Per germline, CDR1 SGHRS and CDR2 YFSETQ. The CDR3 has 14 residues. Trimming removed 0 bases at V and 4 bases at J, with 10 bases between. DNA for the CDR3: TGCGCCAGCAGCTTGGACGATTGGGGCACTGAAGCTTTCTTT. Translation: CASSLDDWGTEAFF.

In this sample, this clonotype turned up many times. The gene calls are TRBV4-3 and TRBJ1-6; D remains unclear. Germline values: CDR1 LGHNA, CDR2 YSLEER. The length of the CDR3 is 15 residues. V lost 0 bases and J 8 bases, leaving 11 bases between the germline ends. CDR3 protein: CASSQEPFNDSPLHF. The DNA for the CDR3 is TGCGCCAGCAGCCAAGAGCCCTTTAATGATTCACCCCTCCACTTT.

Ten or more counts support this clonotype. The chain links TRBV7-2 to TRBJ1-5; no clear D gene. Germline V gene data show CDR1 as SGHTA and CDR2 as FQGNSA. Trimming pared 5 bases from V and 2 bases from J, leaving 7 bases between. The CDR3 spans 13 residues. In nucleotides, the CDR3 is TGTGCCAGCAGCCTCTTTGGCAATCAGCCCCAGCATTTT. Translating it yields CASSLFGNQPQHF.

In its sample, this clonotype was seen many times. The gene calls are TRBV7-3 and TRBJ1-2; perhaps TRBD1 as D (6 bases). CDR1 is SGHTA and CDR2 is FQGTGA in the germline V gene. This CDR3 is 13 amino acids long. The V gene lost 6 bases and the J gene lost 8 bases, with 16 bases spanning the gap. The CDR3 sequence is CASSRLQGNGYTF. CDR3 in DNA: TGTGCCAGCAGTCGCTTACAGGGCAACGGCTACACCTTC.

This clonotype has a count of ten or more. This rearrangement joins TRBV6-2 or TRBV6-3 to TRBJ2-3; 14 bases fit TRBD2. Per germline, CDR1 MNHEY and CDR2 SVGEGT. J gave up 9 bases and V 2 bases, and 4 bases lay outside the gene matches. The CDR3 loop spans 15 amino acids. CDR3 region: CASSYGLAGGQTQYF. CDR3 nucleotide sequence: TGTGCCAGCAGTTACGGACTAGCGGGGGGTCAGACGCAGTATTTT.

This clonotype was observed at least ten times. The rearrangement joins TRBV6-2 or TRBV6-3 to TRBJ2-7; D uncertain. Germline-derived CDR1 and CDR2 are MNHEY and SVGEGT. V was trimmed by 0 bases and J by 4 bases, leaving 7 bases between them. CDR3 length equals 13 residues. In nucleotides, the CDR3 is TGTGCCAGCAGTTACTCGGGTCGGTACGAGCAGTACGTC. This gives the protein CASSYSGRYEQYV.

This clonotype was seen ten or more times. The genes are TRBV12-3 or TRBV12-4 and TRBJ2-7, with D unclear. There are 14 residues in the CDR3. V lost 3 bases, J lost 6 bases, and 15 bases lay in between. As DNA, the CDR3 is TGTGCCAGCAGTTTTTTCGGTCGGTCTAGCGAGCAGTACTTC. Translation gives CASSFFGRSSEQYF.

At least ten counts were recorded for this clonotype. V usage is TRBV27 and J usage is TRBJ1-1; no firm D call. The V end was cut by 4 bases, the J end by 3 bases, with 18 bases between. Germline CDR1 and CDR2: MNHEY and SMNVEV (reference sequence). The CDR3 runs 16 residues. The CDR3 nucleotides read TGTGCCAGCAGTTCAATGGGTGGTTTCTCGTACACTGAAGCTTTCTTT. It encodes CASSSMGGFSYTEAFF.

This clonotype was seen ten or more times. The gene calls are TRBV10-3 and TRBJ2-7; 7 nucleotides match TRBD2. Germline V lookup: CDR1 ENHRY, CDR2 SYGVKD. Unmatched junction bases numbered 6, after V lost 8 bases and J lost 5 bases. The CDR3 contains 12 residues. CDR3 protein: CAIGGDFDEQYV. CDR3 sequence (DNA): TGTGCCATCGGGGGGGACTTCGACGAGCAGTACGTC.

This clonotype has a count of ten or more. The gene calls are TRBV5-1 and TRBJ1-1, with D uncertain. The length of the CDR3 is 13 residues. CDR1 is SGHRS, CDR2 YFSETQ, per germline. V lost 4 bases to trimming and J lost 0 bases, with 7 bases between them. The CDR3: CASSLDLNTEAFF. CDR3 nucleotides: TGCGCCAGCAGCCTGGACCTGAACACTGAAGCTTTCTTT.

This clonotype was seen repeatedly, ten times or more. CDR3 sequence: CASSYLGGGAYEQYV. For the CDR3, the DNA is TGTGCCAGCAGCTACCTAGGGGGAGGGGCCTACGAGCAGTACGTC. This chain joins TRBV7-2 and TRBJ2-7; D may be TRBD2 (7 bases). The CDR3 runs to 15 residues. Trimming took off 4 bases at V and 2 bases at J, with 15 bases between the two ends. CDR1 is SGHTA and CDR2 is FQGNSA in the germline V gene.

This clonotype showed up many times. The rearrangement uses TRBV20-1 and TRBJ2-1; the match to TRBD2 covers 8 bases. The CDR3 has 15 residues. Germline V gives CDR1 DFQATT, CDR2 SNEGSKA (reference sequence). V was clipped by 0 bases and J by 4 bases; unmatched bases: 5. The CDR3 DNA reads TGCAGTGCTAGAGATCCTCGCGGGGGGTACAATGAGCAGTTCTTC. Translation: CSARDPRGGYNEQFF.

This clonotype was seen at least ten times. The chain has TRBV5-1 and TRBJ2-1; D gene uncertain. The CDR3 totals 14 residues. Germline V gene sequence: CDR1 SGHRS, CDR2 YFSETQ. Trimming removed 0 bases from V and 7 bases from J, with 11 bases in between. CDR3 sequence reads: CASSLVDSGNEQFF. The CDR3 DNA sequence: TGCGCCAGCAGCTTGGTTGACTCTGGGAATGAGCAGTTCTTC.

The sample holds many counts of this clonotype. The chain joins TRBV7-6 to TRBJ1-1; 8 bases match TRBD1. From germline, CDR1 is SGHVS and CDR2 FNYEAQ. With 1 base clipped from V and 5 bases from J, the junction kept 6 bases outside the gene matches. This CDR3 spans 15 amino acids. The CDR3 region has the DNA TGTGCCAGCAGCTTAGGGACAGGGTTAAAGACTGAAGCTTTCTTT. Translating it yields CASSLGTGLKTEAFF.

The rearrangement uses TRBV11-2 and TRBJ1-1; D ambiguous. CDR1 is SGHAT and CDR2 is FQNNGV in the germline V gene. V lost 1 base to trimming and J lost 1 base, with 13 bases between them. The CDR3 spans 16 residues. The CDR3 DNA reads as TGTGCCAGCAGCTTAGTCCTCGGGGAGAAGAACACTGAAGCTTTCTTT. This encodes CASSLVLGEKNTEAFF.

The gene calls are TRBV12-3 or TRBV12-4 and TRBJ2-7; D might be TRBD2 (6 bases). Trimming removed 3 bases at V and 6 bases at J, with 12 bases between. The CDR3 loop spans 13 amino acids. As DNA, the CDR3 is TGTGCCAGCAGTTTGGGCGGGGTCGGCGAGCAGTACTTC. Its protein product is CASSLGGVGEQYF.

This clonotype was recorded at least ten times. V is TRBV5-1 and J is TRBJ1-2; TRBD1 might be the D (5 bases). The CDR3 is 14 amino acids. The germline gives CDR1 SGHRS, CDR2 YFSETQ. Trimming left V 0 bases short and J 3 bases short, with 9 bases between. In DNA, the CDR3 is TGCGCCAGCAGCTTGGCCAGGGAGGACTATGGCTACACCTTC. Translated, it gives CASSLAREDYGYTF.